Sequencing of this TCR beta chain was carried out in a study of shared clonotypes between healthy human individuals. CDR1 is SGHAT and CDR2 is FQNNGV in the germline V gene. The CDR3 contains 14 residues. V gave up 7 bases and J gave up 0 bases, with 13 bases separating them. Generated by immunoSEQ multiplex PCR, the TCRdb table keeps only in-frame clones and is missing some. The data contain approximately 840,000 clones, approximately 96% of them seen just once; the ten biggest clones take up less than 0.3%. The naive CD8 subset, CD45RO-negative cells positively selected for CCR7, excluded terminally differentiated effector memory CD45RA+ cells.

The sequenced sample consisted of naive CD8+ T cells sorted from blood. The chain recombines TRBV11-2 with TRBJ2-7; tentatively, D is TRBD1 (6 bases). The origin of this receptor is a man aged 30-40 years in good health. CDR3 sequence reads: CASNSQGSSYEQYF. CDR3 bases: TGTGCCAGCAACTCACAGGGTAGCTCCTACGAGCAGTACTTC.